Following are 23 T cell receptor beta chains from one sample sequenced in a study of type 1 and type 2 diabetes patients (TCRdb year 2016). The sequencing machine was an Illumina MiSeq. TCRbeta CDR3 amplification used genomic DNA from the sorted T cell subsets as template. The TCRbeta CDR3 region was amplified by multiplex PCR with 30 forward and 13 reverse primers. Using fastp trimming at Q25 and MiXCR clonotype assembly, TCRdb reanalyzed the public sequencing data and kept in-frame beta chains. Duplicate CDR3 protein sequences are folded into a single record with the most common DNA and genes. The sample includes 250,000 or so distinct CDR3 sequences, with 40% to 50% observed a single time. The ten largest clones capture approximately 13% of the sample. The sample consisted of peripheral blood mononuclear cells (PBMCs). The receptors were gathered from a man aged 18 to 30 with type 2 diabetes.

The chain is built from TRBV6-5 and TRBJ2-2; D remains unclear. V was pared by 2 bases and J by 4 bases, with 8 bases between. The CDR3 spans 14 residues. CDR1 is MNHEY, CDR2 SVGAGI, per germline. The CDR3 DNA is TGTGCCAGCAGTTACGGGCAGATCACCGGGGAGCTGTTTTTT. Translating it yields CASSYGQITGELFF.

The rearrangement joins TRBV5-1 to TRBJ1-2, with D perhaps matching TRBD1 (5 bases). V lost 2 bases and J lost 9, with 17 bases in between. The CDR3 spans 14 residues. Germline V CDR1 and CDR2: SGHRS, YFSETQ. The CDR3 spells CASSLAGTELSYTF. The CDR3 nucleotides read TGCGCCAGCAGCTTAGCCGGGACTGAGTTAAGCTACACCTTC.

This sequence joins TRBV19 and TRBJ1-1; 7 nucleotides line up with TRBD1. J gave up 5 bases and V 7 bases, and 10 bases lay outside the gene matches. The CDR3 covers 14 residues. Germline loops: CDR1 LNHDA, CDR2 SQIVND (reference sequence). Written as DNA, the CDR3 is TGTGCCAGTATGTTAGGACAGGATGGGACTGAAGCTTTCTTT. Its protein is CASMLGQDGTEAFF.

This rearrangement joins TRBV4-1 to TRBJ1-4, with a weak D call TRBD1 (5 bases). Deletions cut 5 bases from V and 5 bases from J, with 9 bases between. The CDR3 sequence is 13 residues long. Germline-derived CDR1 and CDR2 are MGHRA and YSYEKL. In nucleotides, the CDR3 is TGCGCCAGCAGCGGACATGGCAATGAAAAACTGTTTTTT. Translated, it gives CASSGHGNEKLFF.

This clonotype turned up a few times. The chain uses TRBV12-5 and TRBJ1-2; possible D gene TRBD1, 5 bases. V was trimmed by 4 bases and J by 7 bases, leaving 10 bases between them. This CDR3 is built from 12 residues. The V gene's germline CDR1 is LGHNT and CDR2 FRNRAP. The CDR3 reads CASGWEGAGYTF. Written as DNA, the CDR3 is TGTGCTAGTGGTTGGGAAGGGGCTGGCTACACCTTC.

This rearrangement joins TRBV28 to TRBJ1-1; no definite D call. V lost 7 bases and J lost 3, with 12 bases in between. This CDR3 spans 13 amino acids. The germline V gene has CDR1 MDHEN and CDR2 SYDVKM. Here the CDR3 reads CASTGGPDTEAFF. The CDR3 nucleotides read TGTGCCAGCACCGGAGGTCCGGACACTGAAGCTTTCTTT.

The V call is TRBV12-3 or TRBV12-4, the J call TRBJ1-1; the D is unclear. This CDR3 spans 14 amino acids. The V gene lost 2 bases and the J gene lost 4 bases, with 11 bases spanning the gap. The CDR3 protein is CASSLRDYGTEAFF. The DNA for the CDR3 is TGTGCCAGCAGTTTACGGGATTATGGCACTGAAGCTTTCTTT.

The count of this clonotype is one. The chain has TRBV20-1 and TRBJ2-5; D may correspond to TRBD1 or TRBD2 (6 bases each). The J call may be in error: the DNA end matches TRBJ2-1 better. The germline V gene has CDR1 DFQATT and CDR2 SNEGSKA (reference sequence). The CDR3 consists of 12 residues. The DNA of the CDR3 is TGCAGTGCTACGCCGGGGGCAGGTGAGCAGTTCTTC. Its protein product is CSATPGAGEQFF.

This clonotype was seen a handful of times. The CDR3 spells CSARPMTGVESYNEQFF. CDR3 coding DNA: TGCAGTGCTAGGCCCATGACAGGGGTCGAATCCTACAATGAGCAGTTCTTC. The V gene is TRBV20-1, the J gene TRBJ2-1; 8 bases match TRBD1. This CDR3 is built from 17 residues. CDR1 DFQATT and CDR2 SNEGSKA come from the germline V gene (reference sequence). V trimming: 3 bases; J trimming: 1 base; junction bases outside the gene matches: 11.

This clonotype was detected a few times. The gene calls are TRBV4-1 and TRBJ2-7, with D possibly TRBD1 on 6 matching bases. Germline V gives CDR1 MGHRA, CDR2 YSYEKL. With 4 bases removed from V and 2 bases from J, the gap between germline ends came to 12 bases. The CDR3 consists of 14 residues. The CDR3 sequence is CASSPWTDTYEQYF. In DNA, the CDR3 is TGCGCCAGCAGCCCTTGGACAGACACCTACGAGCAGTACTTC.

The chain's CDR3 is CASSFLDGQGDYGYTF. CDR3 DNA sequence: TGTGCCAGCAGCTTCCTGGATGGACAGGGCGACTATGGCTACACCTTC. The chain combines TRBV13 with TRBJ1-2; 8 bases are shared with TRBD1. Unmatched junction bases numbered 9, after V lost 3 bases and J lost 3 bases. The CDR3 has 16 residues. From germline, CDR1 is PRHDT and CDR2 FYEKMQ (reference sequence).

In this sample, this clonotype turned up once. The rearrangement uses TRBV24-1 and TRBJ2-1, with 15 bases aligning to TRBD2. CDR1 KGHDR and CDR2 SFDVKD come from the germline V gene. J was trimmed by 8 bases and V by 4 bases; bases with no gene match: 8. The CDR3 covers 17 residues. The CDR3 region is CATSDPGTSGRPHEQFF. CDR3 DNA: TGTGCCACCAGTGACCCCGGGACTAGCGGGAGGCCCCATGAGCAGTTCTTC.

This clonotype was counted a few times. CDR3 protein: CASGRQGVSYEQYF. The DNA for the CDR3 is TGTGCTAGTGGCCGACAGGGGGTATCCTACGAGCAGTACTTC. The V gene is TRBV12-5, the J gene TRBJ2-7, with TRBD1 matching over 9 bases. J gave up 1 base and V 6 bases, and 4 bases lay outside the gene matches. CDR3 length equals 14 residues. Per germline, CDR1 LGHNT and CDR2 FRNRAP.

The table lists this clonotype with a few counts. This chain connects TRBV7-8 to TRBJ1-5; 8 bases align to TRBD1. The V gene end was trimmed by 1 base and the J gene end by 4 bases; junction bases not matched to a gene: 6. The CDR3 totals 16 residues. Germline CDR1 is SGHVS and CDR2 is FQNEAQ. CDR3 sequence (DNA): TGTGCCAGCAGCTTAGTGACAGGGGAAAGAAATCAGCCCCAGCATTTT. Encoded protein: CASSLVTGERNQPQHF.

The V call is TRBV19, the J call TRBJ2-1; tentatively, D is TRBD1 (6 bases). The CDR3 totals 13 residues. Trimming shortened V by 3 bases and J by 10 bases, and 13 bases separated the two germline ends. CDR1 and CDR2 from the germline V gene are LNHDA and SQIVND (reference sequence). CDR3: CASSINGQQEQFF. CDR3 bases: TGTGCCAGTAGTATCAATGGACAGCAAGAGCAGTTCTTC.

The V and J genes are TRBV7-3 and TRBJ2-1; D gene ambiguous. The CDR3 is made up of 14 amino acids. Trimming took off 6 bases at V and 6 bases at J, with 15 bases between the two ends. CDR1 SGHTA and CDR2 FQGTGA come from the germline V gene. The CDR3 nucleotides read TGTGCCAGCAGTTTTGGAGCTAGAAGCAATGAGCAGTTCTTC. Encoded protein: CASSFGARSNEQFF.

As to this clonotype: With a much larger clone just one base away, this may be a read error. The rearrangement links TRBV19 to TRBJ1-2; D unresolved. The CDR3 has 14 amino acids. Germline values: CDR1 LNHDA, CDR2 SQIVND (reference sequence). With 1 base removed from V and 3 bases from J, the gap between germline ends came to 9 bases. The CDR3 protein is CASSIGAGDYGYTF. The CDR3 region has the DNA TGTGCCAGTAGTATAGGCGCAGGAGACTATGGCTACACCTTC.

Only a few counts were recorded for this clonotype. The J gene is TRBJ2-7, the V gene TRBV4-2; D not resolved. The germline V gene encodes CDR1 LGHNA and CDR2 YNFKEQ. The CDR3 length is 12 residues. Trimming shortened V by 0 bases and J by 4 bases, and 4 bases separated the two germline ends. The CDR3 sequence: CASSQDAYEQYF. The CDR3 coding sequence is TGTGCCAGCAGCCAAGATGCGTACGAGCAGTACTTC.

This chain connects TRBV19 to TRBJ1-5; D possibly corresponds to TRBD1 (5 bases). The germline V gene encodes CDR1 LNHDA and CDR2 SQIVND (reference sequence). Trimming took 3 bases from V and 2 from J, leaving 14 bases between them. This CDR3 spans 16 amino acids. The CDR3 sequence is CASSISPGLGNQPQHF. The CDR3 bases are TGTGCCAGTAGTATCTCCCCGGGGCTGGGCAATCAGCCCCAGCATTTT.

J is TRBJ2-7 and V is TRBV6-1; D perhaps matches TRBD2 (5 bases). There are 13 residues in the CDR3. Germline CDR1 MNHNS, CDR2 SASEGT. Trimming shortened V by 6 bases and J by 3 bases, and 12 bases separated the two germline ends. CDR3 nucleotides: TGTGCCAGCAGGAAGCTAGGAGGCTACGAGCAGTACTTC. Amino acid sequence: CASRKLGGYEQYF.

This sequence joins TRBV19 and TRBJ1-2; 9 bases line up with TRBD1. CDR1 LNHDA and CDR2 SQIVND come from the germline V gene (reference sequence). The CDR3 loop spans 14 amino acids. The J segment lost 10 bases and the V segment lost 9 bases, leaving 15 bases of the junction unmatched. The CDR3 loop is CASSLGGQGIDYTF. For the CDR3, the DNA is TGTGCCAGCAGCTTAGGTGGACAGGGGATCGACTACACCTTC.

This clonotype was picked up many times. The rearrangement uses TRBV14 and TRBJ1-2, with D hard to call. Germline-derived CDR1 and CDR2 are SGHDN and FVKESK. Between the trimmed V and J ends, which lost 5 bases and 0 bases, there was a span of 10 bases. The CDR3 is made up of 14 amino acids. The CDR3 loop is CASSSRRANYGYTF. The CDR3 bases are TGTGCCAGCAGCTCGCGAAGGGCTAACTATGGCTACACCTTC.

As DNA, the CDR3 is TGTGCCAGCAGTTACTCGATCGGGGCTGGACATACGCAGTATTTT. This codes for CASSYSIGAGHTQYF. V usage is TRBV2 and J usage is TRBJ2-3; D may correspond to TRBD1 or TRBD2 (5 bases each). Trimming took off 5 bases at V and 7 bases at J, with 19 bases between the two ends. The germline gives CDR1 SNHLY, CDR2 FYNNEI. This CDR3 comprises 15 residues.